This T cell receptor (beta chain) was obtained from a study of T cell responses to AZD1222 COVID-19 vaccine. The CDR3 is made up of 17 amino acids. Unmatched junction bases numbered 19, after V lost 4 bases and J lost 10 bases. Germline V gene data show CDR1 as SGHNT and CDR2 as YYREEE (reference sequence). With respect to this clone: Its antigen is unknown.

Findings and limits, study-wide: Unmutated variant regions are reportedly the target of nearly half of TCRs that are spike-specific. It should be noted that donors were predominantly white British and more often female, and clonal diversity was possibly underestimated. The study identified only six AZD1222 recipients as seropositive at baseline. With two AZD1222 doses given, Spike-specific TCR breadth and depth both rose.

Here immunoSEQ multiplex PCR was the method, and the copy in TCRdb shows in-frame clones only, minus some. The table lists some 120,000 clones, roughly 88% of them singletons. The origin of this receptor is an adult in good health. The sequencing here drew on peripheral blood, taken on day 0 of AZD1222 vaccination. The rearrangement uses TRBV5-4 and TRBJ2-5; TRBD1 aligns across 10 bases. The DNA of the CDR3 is TGTGCCAGCAGCCCCCTCGACAGGGGGCTCGTAGGAGAGGACCAGTACTTC. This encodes CASSPLDRGLVGEDQYF.